These T cell receptor beta chains were read from a single sample in a study of PD-1 blockade in classical Hodgkin lymphoma. Data came from immunoSEQ multiplex PCR; TCRdb stores just in-frame clones and leaves some out. The sample contains about 15,000 clones, around 72% of which appear only once. The source was CD4+ T cells from blood, collected before the fourth cycle of nivolumab. The source is a human donor with classical Hodgkin lymphoma. CDR3s include the opening cysteine and the closing phenylalanine or tryptophan. The D gene is left open where the match is weak. Clone size appears in some rows only: once, few, many, or a class for an expanded clone.

>TRBD2|TRBV11-2|TRBJ2-1|-
TGTGCCAGCAGCTTCTCCCTACTAGCGGGGTCAAGCAATGAGCAGTTCTTC
CASSFSLLAGSSNEQFF
>TRBD1|TRBV5-4|TRBJ2-1|-
TGTGCCAGCAGCCCCACCGGGACAGGGGTCTTCAATGAGCAGTTCTTC
CASSPTGTGVFNEQFF
>TRBD1|TRBV18|TRBJ2-5|-
TGTGCCAGCTCACCCCCGGGACAGGGCGGGGAGACCCAGTACTTC
CASSPPGQGGETQYF
>TRBD1|TRBV5-1|TRBJ1-3|-
TGCGCCAGCAGCGGGGGACAGGTCGGAAACACCATATATTTT
CASSGGQVGNTIYF
>-|TRBV6-6|TRBJ2-3|-
TGTGCCAGCAGTTACCAAAGGGGGGCAGGGCCGGATACGCAGTATTTT
CASSYQRGAGPDTQYF
>-|TRBV6-1|TRBJ2-5|-
TGTGCCAGCAGTGAACGGGGAAAAGAGACCCAGTACTTC
CASSERGKETQYF
>-|TRBV5-1|TRBJ1-2|few
TGCGCCAGCAGCTTCTGGGACATCACCTATGGCTACACCTTC
CASSFWDITYGYTF
>TRBD1|TRBV11-2|TRBJ2-7|-
TGTGCCAGCAGCTTGGGACAGCACTACGAGCAGTACTTC
CASSLGQHYEQYF
>-|TRBV2|TRBJ2-2|-
TGTGCCAGCAGTGGACCCCACGGGGAGCTGTTTTTT
CASSGPHGELFF
>-|TRBV5-4|TRBJ2-1|-
TGTGCCAGCAGTAGGGATTCCCCATCCTACAATGAGCAGTTCTTC
CASSRDSPSYNEQFF
>-|TRBV11-2|TRBJ2-1|-
TGTGCCAGCAGCCCCGCCCGGACTCTTTTCTTC
CASSPARTLFF
>TRBD2|TRBV5-1|TRBJ2-3|-
TGCGCCAGCAGCCCCACGACTAGCGGGAGGGCTAGCACAGATACGCAGTATTTT
CASSPTTSGRASTDTQYF
>-|TRBV7-9|TRBJ1-2|-
TGTGCCAGCAGCTACTGGGACGTCAGGTTCGGGACCTTC
CASSYWDVRFGTF
>-|TRBV7-9|TRBJ1-5|-
TGTGCCAGCAGCAAATCTTATAGCAATCAGCCCCAGCATTTT
CASSKSYSNQPQHF
>-|TRBV7-8|TRBJ2-7|-
TGTGCCAGCAGCTTCACGGGAGTCAACGAGCAGTACTTC
CASSFTGVNEQYF
>TRBD2|TRBV28|TRBJ2-3|once
TGTGCCAGCAGCCGTACTAGCGGGAGCACAGATACGCAGTATTTT
CASSRTSGSTDTQYF
>-|TRBV10-3|TRBJ1-1|once
TGTGCCATCAGTGTACAACGAAGCACTGAAGCTTTCTTT
CAISVQRSTEAFF
>TRBD2|TRBV9|TRBJ2-3|-
TGTGCCAGCAGCGTGGCGGGAGTTAGGACAGATACGCAGTATTTT
CASSVAGVRTDTQYF
>TRBD2|TRBV15|TRBJ2-5|-
TGTGCCACCAAGGGACTAGCGGGAGAGACCCAGTACTTC
CATKGLAGETQYF
>-|TRBV2|TRBJ1-6|-
TGTGCCAGCAGTGAAGAAGCGGGTCGGAGTTCACCCCTCCACTTT
CASSEEAGRSSPLHF
>TRBD2|TRBV6-5|TRBJ2-3|few
TGTGCCAGCAGTTTGATAGCGGGAGGAGGAACAGATACGCAGTATTTT
CASSLIAGGGTDTQYF
>TRBD2|TRBV19|TRBJ2-7|once
TGTGCCAGTAGCCGGGACTACCGCTACGAGCAGTACTTC
CASSRDYRYEQYF
>TRBD2|TRBV2|TRBJ2-3|-
TGTGCCAGCAGTGGACTAGCAGCAGATACGCAGTATTTT
CASSGLAADTQYF
>-|TRBV6-5|TRBJ2-2|-
TGTGCCAGCAAGCAGAACACCGGGGAGCTGTTTTTT
CASKQNTGELFF
>-|TRBV6-6|TRBJ1-5|-
TGTGCCAGCAGTTTAAGGGTGTTAGGCAATCAGCCCCAGCATTTT
CASSLRVLGNQPQHF
>-|TRBV7-2|TRBJ2-7|-
TGTGCCAGCAGCTTAGTTGCCCCCGAGCAGTACTTC
CASSLVAPEQYF
>TRBD1|TRBV28|TRBJ1-4|-
TGTGCCAGCAGACCCGGTGGACAGGGGTTTTTGAATAAACTGTTTTTT
CASRPGGQGFLNKLFF
>-|TRBV5-1|TRBJ1-2|-
TGCGCCAGCAGCTTCGACACTTATGGCTACACCTTC
CASSFDTYGYTF
>TRBD1|TRBV15|TRBJ2-5|-
TGTGCCACCAGCAGACTTGGACAGGGAGAAGAGACCCAGTACTTC
CATSRLGQGEETQYF
>-|TRBV18|TRBJ1-5|-
TGTGCCAGCTCACAATACGGGTCTCAGGGCAATCAGCCCCAGCATTTT
CASSQYGSQGNQPQHF
>-|TRBV4-1|TRBJ2-3|-
TGCGCCAGCAGCCAAGTCGGGGTATCCACAGATACGCAGTATTTT
CASSQVGVSTDTQYF
>TRBD2|TRBV7-9|TRBJ2-5|few
TGTGCCAGCAGCCCTGATTGGGGTAGCGGGAGTACGGAGACCCAGTACTTC
CASSPDWGSGSTETQYF
>TRBD1|TRBV10-3|TRBJ1-1|-
TGTGCCATCAGAACAGGGGCTGAAGCTTTCTTT
CAIRTGAEAFF
>TRBD2|TRBV18|TRBJ2-1|-
TGTGCCAGCTCACCAGAAAAGCGGGAGAGCGATGAGCAGTTCTTC
CASSPEKRESDEQFF
>-|TRBV6-1|TRBJ1-2|-
TGTGCCAGCAGTGCCAACAGTGCCCTCTATGGCTACACCTTC
CASSANSALYGYTF
>TRBD2|TRBV5-8|TRBJ2-2|-
TGTGCCAGCAGCTTGGCAGGACTAGCGCTTTCCCGTACCGGGGAGCTGTTTTTT
CASSLAGLALSRTGELFF
>TRBD2|TRBV5-1|TRBJ2-3|-
TGCGCCAGCAGCTTGGGGACTAGCGGGATCACAGATACGCAGTATTTT
CASSLGTSGITDTQYF
>TRBD2|TRBV9|TRBJ2-7|-
TGTGCCAGCAGCGTAGGGCTAGCGGGAGCCCTCACCTACGAGCAGTACTTC
CASSVGLAGALTYEQYF
>TRBD1|TRBV19|TRBJ2-7|-
TGTGCCAGTAGTAGCCCCTTCGACAGGGGCCGCGGCTCTTTCGGGCAGTACTTC
CASSSPFDRGRGSFGQYF
>-|TRBV6-5|TRBJ2-3|-
TGTGCCAGCAGTCTGGGAGGCCGAGGCACAGATACGCAGTATTTT
CASSLGGRGTDTQYF
>TRBD1|TRBV28|TRBJ1-5|few
TGTGCCAGCAGTTTACCCCCGACAGGGGGCGATCAGCCCCAGCATTTT
CASSLPPTGGDQPQHF
>TRBD2|TRBV7-2|TRBJ2-1|-
TGTGCCAGCAGCTTAGAAGGCGGGAGAAATCGTAATGAGCAGTTCTTC
CASSLEGGRNRNEQFF
>TRBD1|TRBV18|TRBJ1-4|-
TGTGCCAGCTCAACATCGACAGGGGGATATGAAAAACTGTTTTTT
CASSTSTGGYEKLFF
>TRBD2|TRBV10-1|TRBJ2-1|-
TGCGCCAGCAGTGAAGGAGCGGGACGGTGGGAATCCTACAATGAGCAGTTCTTC
CASSEGAGRWESYNEQFF
>-|TRBV5-6|TRBJ2-7|-
TGTGCCAGCAGCTTGCGGTCCCTATCCCCCCTCGAGCAGTACTTC
CASSLRSLSPLEQYF
>-|TRBV23-1|TRBJ2-3|few
TGCGCCAGGACGTCGGGGAGCACAGATACGCAGTATTTT
CARTSGSTDTQYF
>-|TRBV2|TRBJ2-2|-
TGTGCCAGCAGTGGGTTCCAGGGAGGAACCGGGGAGCTGTTTTTT
CASSGFQGGTGELFF
>-|TRBV28|TRBJ2-7|-
TGTGCCACCGAACAGGGACTCCCCTACGAGCAGTACTTC
CATEQGLPYEQYF
>-|TRBV18|TRBJ1-5|once
TGTGCCAGCTCACCGGACCGGGTCCAGCCCCAGCATTTT
CASSPDRVQPQHF